The clone carrying this TCR beta chain was found once. In the original workflow: Nucleated cell number was recorded as an estimate derived from reference gene primer amplification. This table comes from immunoSEQ multiplex PCR, and its TCRdb copy is limited to in-frame clones, with some not included. The D gene and trimming were derived from the DNA, and the V and J assignments and clone size from that table. The sample consists of approximately 50,000 clones, about 91% of them appearing once. The CDR3 is 15 amino acids. Germline V gene data show CDR1 as SEHNR and CDR2 as FQNEAQ (reference sequence). V shed 5 bases, J shed 7 bases, and the junction held 7 bases outside the gene matches. The data originate from a study of blood T cell repertoires in COVID-19. In the study overall: Acute and convalescent COVID-19 samples came from the United States, Italy and Spain. The analysed material was cDNA or gDNA that came from T cells, B-cell-depleted T cells, or PBMCs.

The TCR was taken from a man aged 50-60 years with active COVID-19. This rearrangement joins TRBV7-9 to TRBJ2-1; TRBD2 agrees at 11 bases. What was sequenced was peripheral blood. CDR3 protein: CASSATSGAGNEQFF. CDR3 nucleotide sequence: TGTGCCAGCAGCGCGACTAGCGGGGCTGGTAATGAGCAGTTCTTC.